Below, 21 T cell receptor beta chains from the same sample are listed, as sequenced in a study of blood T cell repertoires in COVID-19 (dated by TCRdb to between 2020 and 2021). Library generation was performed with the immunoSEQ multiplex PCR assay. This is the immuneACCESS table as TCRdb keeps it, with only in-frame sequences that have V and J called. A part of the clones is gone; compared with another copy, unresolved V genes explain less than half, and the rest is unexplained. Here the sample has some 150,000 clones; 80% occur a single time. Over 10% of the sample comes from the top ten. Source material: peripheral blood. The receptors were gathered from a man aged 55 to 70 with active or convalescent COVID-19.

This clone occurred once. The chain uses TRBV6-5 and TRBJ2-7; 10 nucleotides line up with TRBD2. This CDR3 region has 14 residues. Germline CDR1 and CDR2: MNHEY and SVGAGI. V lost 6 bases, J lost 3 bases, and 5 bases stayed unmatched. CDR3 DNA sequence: TGTGCCAGCAGCCGGACTAGCGGAGGCTACGAGCAGTACTTC. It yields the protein CASSRTSGGYEQYF.

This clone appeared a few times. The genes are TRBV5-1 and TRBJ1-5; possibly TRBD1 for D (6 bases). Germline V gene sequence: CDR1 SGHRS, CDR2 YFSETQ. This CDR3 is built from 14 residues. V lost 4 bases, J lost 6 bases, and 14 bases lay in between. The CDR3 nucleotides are TGCGCCAGCAGCGTACAGGGCGAGGGTCAGCCCCAGCATTTT. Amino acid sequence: CASSVQGEGQPQHF.

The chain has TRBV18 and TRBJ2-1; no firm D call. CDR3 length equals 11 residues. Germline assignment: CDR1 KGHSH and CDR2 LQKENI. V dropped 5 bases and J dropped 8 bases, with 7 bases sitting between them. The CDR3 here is CASSSRDEQFF. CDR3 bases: TGTGCCAGCTCATCCCGTGATGAGCAGTTCTTC.

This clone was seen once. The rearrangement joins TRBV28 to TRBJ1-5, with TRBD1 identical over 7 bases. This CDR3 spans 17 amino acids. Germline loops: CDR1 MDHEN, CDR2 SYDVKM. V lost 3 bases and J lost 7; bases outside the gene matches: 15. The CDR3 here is CASSFYPQGMVGQPQHF. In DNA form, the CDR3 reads TGTGCCAGCAGTTTTTATCCACAGGGGATGGTCGGCCAGCCCCAGCATTTT.

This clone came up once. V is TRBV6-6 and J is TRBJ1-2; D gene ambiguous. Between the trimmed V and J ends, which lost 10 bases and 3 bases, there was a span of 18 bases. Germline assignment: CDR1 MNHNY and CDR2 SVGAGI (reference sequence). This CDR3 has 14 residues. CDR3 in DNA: TGTGCCATCCGGGAGCTTCGGAGTGACTATGGCTACACCTTC. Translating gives CAIRELRSDYGYTF.

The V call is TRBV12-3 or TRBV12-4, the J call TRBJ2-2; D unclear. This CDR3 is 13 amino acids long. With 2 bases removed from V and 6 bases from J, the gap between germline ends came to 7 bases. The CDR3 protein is CASSLKASGELFF. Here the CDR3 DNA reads TGTGCCAGCAGTTTAAAAGCATCCGGGGAGCTGTTTTTT.

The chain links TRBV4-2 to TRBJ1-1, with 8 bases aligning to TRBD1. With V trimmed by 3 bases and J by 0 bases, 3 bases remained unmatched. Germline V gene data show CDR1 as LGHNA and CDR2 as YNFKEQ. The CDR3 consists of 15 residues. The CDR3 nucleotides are TGTGCCAGCAGCCAGAACAGGGGGGTGAACACTGAAGCTTTCTTT. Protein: CASSQNRGVNTEAFF.

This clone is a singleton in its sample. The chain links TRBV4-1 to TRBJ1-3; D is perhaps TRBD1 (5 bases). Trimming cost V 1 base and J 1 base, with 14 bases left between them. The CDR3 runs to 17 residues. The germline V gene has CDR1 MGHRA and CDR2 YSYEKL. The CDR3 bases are TGCGCCAGCAGCCAAGTACCGCCAGGACAATCTGGAAACACCATATATTTT. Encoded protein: CASSQVPPGQSGNTIYF.

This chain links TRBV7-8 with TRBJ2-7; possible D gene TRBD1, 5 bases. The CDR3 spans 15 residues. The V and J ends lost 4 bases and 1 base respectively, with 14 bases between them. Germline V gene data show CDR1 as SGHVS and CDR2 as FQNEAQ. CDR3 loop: CASSSFGQGSYEQYF. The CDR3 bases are TGTGCCAGCAGCTCCTTCGGGCAGGGTTCCTACGAGCAGTACTTC.

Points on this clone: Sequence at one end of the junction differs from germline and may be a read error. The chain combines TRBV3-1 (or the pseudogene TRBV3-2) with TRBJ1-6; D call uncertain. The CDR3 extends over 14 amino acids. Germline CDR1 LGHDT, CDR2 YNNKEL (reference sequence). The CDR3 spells CASSQSSNNSPLHF. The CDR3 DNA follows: TGTGCCAGCAGCCAAAGCTCCAATAATTCACCCCTCCACTTT.

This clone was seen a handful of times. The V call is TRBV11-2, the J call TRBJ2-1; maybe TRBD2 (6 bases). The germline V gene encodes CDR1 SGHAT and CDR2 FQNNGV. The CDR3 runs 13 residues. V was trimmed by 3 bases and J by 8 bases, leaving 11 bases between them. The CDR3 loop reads CASSFRGSHEQFF. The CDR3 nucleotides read TGTGCCAGCAGCTTCCGGGGGTCCCATGAGCAGTTCTTC.

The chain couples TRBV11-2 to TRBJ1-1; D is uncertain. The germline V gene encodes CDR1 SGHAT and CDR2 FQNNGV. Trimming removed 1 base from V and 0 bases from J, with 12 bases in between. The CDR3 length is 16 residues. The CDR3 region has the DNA TGTGCCAGCAGCTTAGGCGAGGCTCTTATGAACACTGAAGCTTTCTTT. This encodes CASSLGEALMNTEAFF.

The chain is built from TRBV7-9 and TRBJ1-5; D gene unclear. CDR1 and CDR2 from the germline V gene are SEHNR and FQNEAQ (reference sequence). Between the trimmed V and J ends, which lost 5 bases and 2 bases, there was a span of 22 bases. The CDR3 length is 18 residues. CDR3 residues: CASSPGFGALWGNQPQHF. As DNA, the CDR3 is TGTGCCAGCAGCCCCGGTTTTGGAGCGCTATGGGGCAATCAGCCCCAGCATTTT.

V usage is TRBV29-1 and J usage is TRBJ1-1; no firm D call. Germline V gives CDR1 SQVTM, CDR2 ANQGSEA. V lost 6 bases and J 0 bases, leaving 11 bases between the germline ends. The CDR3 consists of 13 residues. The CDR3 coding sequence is TGCAGCGTCACCGGCGGTATGAACACTGAAGCTTTCTTT. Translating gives CSVTGGMNTEAFF.

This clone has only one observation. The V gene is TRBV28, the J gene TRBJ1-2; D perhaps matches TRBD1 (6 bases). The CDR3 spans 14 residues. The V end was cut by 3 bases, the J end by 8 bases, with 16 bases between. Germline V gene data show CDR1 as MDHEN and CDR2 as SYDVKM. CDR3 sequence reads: CASSLPLTGAGYTF. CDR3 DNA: TGTGCCAGCAGTTTGCCCCTGACAGGTGCCGGCTACACCTTC.

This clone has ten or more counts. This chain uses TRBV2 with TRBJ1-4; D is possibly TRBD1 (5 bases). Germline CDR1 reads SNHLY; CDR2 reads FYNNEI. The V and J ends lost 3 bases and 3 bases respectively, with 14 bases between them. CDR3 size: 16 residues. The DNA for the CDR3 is TGTGCCAGCAGTGATCCAGGGAAGAGGCCTAATGAAAAACTGTTTTTT. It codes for CASSDPGKRPNEKLFF.

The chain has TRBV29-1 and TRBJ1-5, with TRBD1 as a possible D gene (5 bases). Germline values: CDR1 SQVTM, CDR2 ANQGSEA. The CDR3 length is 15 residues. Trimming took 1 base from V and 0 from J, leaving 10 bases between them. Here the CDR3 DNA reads TGCAGCGTTGAAGTGGGGCAGGGTAGCAATCAGCCCCAGCATTTT. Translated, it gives CSVEVGQGSNQPQHF. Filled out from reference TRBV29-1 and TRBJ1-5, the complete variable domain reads SAVISQKPSRDICQRGTSLTIQCQVDSQVTMMFWYRQQPGQSLTLIATANQGSEATYESGFVIDKFPISRPNLTFSTLTVSNMSPEDSSIYLCSVEVGQGSNQPQHFGDGTRLSIL.

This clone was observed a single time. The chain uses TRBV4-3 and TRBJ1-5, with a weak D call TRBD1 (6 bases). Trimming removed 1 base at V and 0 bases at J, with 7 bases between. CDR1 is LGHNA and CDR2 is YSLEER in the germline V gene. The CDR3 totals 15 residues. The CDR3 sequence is CASSQGTDSNQPQHF. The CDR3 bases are TGCGCCAGCAGCCAAGGGACAGATAGCAATCAGCCCCAGCATTTT.

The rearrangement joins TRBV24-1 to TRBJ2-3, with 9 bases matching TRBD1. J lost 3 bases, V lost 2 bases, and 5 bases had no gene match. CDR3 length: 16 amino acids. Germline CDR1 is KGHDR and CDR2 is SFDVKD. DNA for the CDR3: TGTGCCACCAGTGATTCTACCGGGACAGGGACAGATACGCAGTATTTT. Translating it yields CATSDSTGTGTDTQYF.

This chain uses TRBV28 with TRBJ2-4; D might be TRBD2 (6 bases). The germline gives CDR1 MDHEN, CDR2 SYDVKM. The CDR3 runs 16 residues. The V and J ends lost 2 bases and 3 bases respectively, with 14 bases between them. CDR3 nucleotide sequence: TGTGCCAGCAGTTTACCTGGAGGGAAAGGCAAAAACATTCAGTACTTC. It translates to CASSLPGGKGKNIQYF.

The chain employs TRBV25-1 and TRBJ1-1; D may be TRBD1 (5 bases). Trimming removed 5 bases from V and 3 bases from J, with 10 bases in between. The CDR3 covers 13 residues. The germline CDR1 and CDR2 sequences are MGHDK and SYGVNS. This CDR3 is CASSRDWDTEAFF. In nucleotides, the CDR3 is TGTGCCAGCAGTCGGGACTGGGACACTGAAGCTTTCTTT.